These 24 T cell receptor beta chains were sequenced from one sample in a study of T cell responses to AZD1222 COVID-19 vaccine. Clones were read by immunoSEQ multiplex PCR, and TCRdb kept only the in-frame ones, dropping some. The table records 200,000 to 300,000 clones, more than 85% of them present only once. Sequencing was performed on peripheral blood, taken on day 0 of AZD1222 vaccination. Receptors were obtained from an adult in good health.

The chain is built from TRBV6-5 and TRBJ2-1; D is perhaps TRBD1 (6 bases). Germline lookup yields CDR1 MNHEY and CDR2 SVGAGI. This CDR3 spans 14 amino acids. V dropped 5 bases and J dropped 0 bases, with 8 bases sitting between them. CDR3 in amino acids: CASSTGSSYNEQFF. The DNA of the CDR3 is TGTGCCAGCAGTACAGGGAGCTCCTACAATGAGCAGTTCTTC.

The J gene is TRBJ2-6, the V gene TRBV30, with D hard to call. Germline CDR1 and CDR2: GTSNPN and SVGIG (reference sequence). The CDR3 extends over 10 amino acids. The V end was cut by 8 bases, the J end by 3 bases, with 2 bases between. CDR3 sequence: CASGANVLTF. The CDR3 coding sequence is TGTGCCAGTGGGGCCAACGTCCTGACTTTC.

The chain links TRBV5-1 to TRBJ1-5; TRBD1 aligns across 11 bases. The CDR3 runs 16 residues. The trim removed 4 bases at V and 7 bases at J, leaving 10 bases unmatched. Germline CDR1 is SGHRS and CDR2 is YFSETQ. CDR3 sequence (DNA): TGCGCCAGCAGCCCCCTTCCGGGACAGGGGGACCAGCCCCAGCATTTT. Translating gives CASSPLPGQGDQPQHF.

The chain employs TRBV6-5 and TRBJ2-7; the match to TRBD2 covers 7 bases. The CDR3 consists of 11 residues. Losses at the gene ends were 6 bases for V and 7 bases for J; bases not matched to a gene: 3. Looked up from germline, CDR1 is MNHEY and CDR2 is SVGAGI. In DNA form, the CDR3 reads TGTGCCAGCAGGGGGGGGGTTGAGCAGTACTTC. As protein: CASRGGVEQYF.

This chain uses TRBV3-1 (or the pseudogene TRBV3-2) with TRBJ1-5, with D unresolved. Trimming left V 1 base short and J 3 bases short, with 4 bases between. The germline gives CDR1 LGHDT, CDR2 YNNKEL (reference sequence). This CDR3 is 13 amino acids long. The chain's CDR3 is CASSQGHNQPQHF. CDR3 sequence (DNA): TGTGCCAGCAGCCAAGGACACAATCAGCCCCAGCATTTT.

The genes are TRBV11-2 and TRBJ2-7; D gene unclear. Per germline, CDR1 SGHAT and CDR2 FQNNGV. The CDR3 sequence is 11 residues long. Between the trimmed V and J ends, which lost 5 bases and 5 bases, there was a span of 7 bases. As DNA, the CDR3 is TGTGCCAGCAGCCAACCGAACGAGCAGTACTTC. Translation: CASSQPNEQYF.

This clone was recorded once. The CDR3 sequence: CASSLVQGDPDTQYF. In nucleotides, the CDR3 is TGTGCCAGCAGCTTGGTTCAGGGGGACCCAGATACGCAGTATTTT. The chain links TRBV5-6 to TRBJ2-3, with TRBD1 matching over 7 bases. CDR3 length equals 15 residues. Germline CDR1 reads SGHDT; CDR2 reads YYEEEE. V shed 0 bases, J shed 4 bases, and the junction held 5 bases outside the gene matches.

This clone was observed once. The DNA for the CDR3 is TGTGCCAGCAGCAAAGATAGCCGGGACCACCAAGAGACCCAGTACTTC. Amino acid sequence: CASSKDSRDHQETQYF. The V call is TRBV21-1, the J call TRBJ2-5. TRBV21-1 is a listed pseudogene. The CDR3 contains 16 residues.

V usage is TRBV5-1 and J usage is TRBJ1-1; TRBD1 might be the D (6 bases). Per germline, CDR1 SGHRS and CDR2 YFSETQ. V was pared by 5 bases and J by 0 bases, with 20 bases between. There are 17 residues in the CDR3. The CDR3 region has the DNA TGCGCCAGCAGTAGGGGCCATACAGGGAACCTGAACACTGAAGCTTTCTTT. It specifies CASSRGHTGNLNTEAFF. Drawing the rest from reference TRBV5-1 and TRBJ1-1, the complete variable domain is KAGVTQTPRYLIKTRGQQVTLSCSPISGHRSVSWYQQTPGQGLQFLFEYFSETQRNKGNFPGRFSGRQFSNSRSEMNVSTLELGDSALYLCASSRGHTGNLNTEAFFGQGTRLTVV.

CDR3: CASSGGVSNQPQHF. CDR3 in DNA: TGTGCCAGCAGTGGCGGAGTTAGCAATCAGCCCCAGCATTTT. The chain has TRBV25-1 and TRBJ1-5; D uncertain. The germline V gene has CDR1 MGHDK and CDR2 SYGVNS. Trimming pared 4 bases from V and 0 bases from J, leaving 7 bases between. The length of the CDR3 is 14 residues.

The count of this clone is one. CDR3: CATSPPSGQGAGETQYF. CDR3 coding DNA: TGTGCCACCAGTCCTCCATCGGGGCAGGGGGCAGGGGAGACCCAGTACTTC. The chain couples TRBV24-1 to TRBJ2-5, with 8 positions matching TRBD1. The CDR3 sequence is 17 residues long. The V gene end was trimmed by 6 bases and the J gene end by 5 bases; junction bases not matched to a gene: 16. The V gene's germline CDR1 is KGHDR and CDR2 SFDVKD.

V gene TRBV12-3 or TRBV12-4 combines with J gene TRBJ2-1; no definite D call. This CDR3 has 12 residues. The germline V and J ends were trimmed by 7 bases and 9 bases, with 13 bases remaining between them. CDR3 amino acids: CASTKAVSEQFF. CDR3 bases: TGTGCCAGCACCAAGGCCGTAAGTGAGCAGTTCTTC.

V gene TRBV23-1 combines with J gene TRBJ2-7, with 7 positions matching TRBD1. TRBV23-1 is assigned to the ORF class and has an uncertain function. The CDR3 runs to 16 residues. The J segment lost 0 bases and the V segment lost 4 bases, leaving 9 bases of the junction unmatched. CDR3: CASSLIDRANSYEQYF. The CDR3 nucleotides are TGCGCCAGCAGTCTCATCGACAGGGCCAACTCCTACGAGCAGTACTTC.

The DNA for the CDR3 is TGTGCCAGCTCCCGGGGGGGCAGGGGGCAGGCCGGGGCCAACGTCCTGACTTTC. It codes for CASSRGGRGQAGANVLTF. V gene TRBV27 combines with J gene TRBJ2-6; D possibly matches TRBD1 or TRBD2 (8 bases each). The V gene's germline CDR1 is MNHEY and CDR2 SMNVEV (reference sequence). The CDR3 runs 18 residues. V lost 8 bases and J lost 4, with 24 bases in between.

This CDR3 is CASSLPGRTTYEQYF. The CDR3 DNA reads TGCGCCAGCAGCCTACCGGGACGAACGACCTACGAGCAGTACTTC. The chain is built from TRBV4-1 and TRBJ2-7, with D perhaps assigned TRBD1 or TRBD2 (5 bases each). Germline-derived CDR1 and CDR2 are MGHRA and YSYEKL. The CDR3 sequence is 15 residues long. Trimming removed 4 bases from V and 2 bases from J, with 15 bases in between.

The chain links TRBV21-1 to TRBJ2-3; the DNA was not used to check the table's D call, TRBD1. TRBV21-1 is designated a pseudogene. CDR3 size: 16 residues. The CDR3 sequence is CASSPARGQGSDTQYF. The DNA for the CDR3 is TGTGCCAGCAGTCCCGCACGGGGACAGGGTTCAGATACGCAGTATTTT.

The CDR3: CASSPMVLAGRRDTQYF. CDR3 in DNA: TGTGCCAGCAGCCCCATGGTCCTAGCGGGACGAAGGGATACGCAGTATTTT. J is TRBJ2-3 and V is TRBV7-2; 9 bases line up with TRBD2. Per the germline V gene, CDR1 is SGHTA and CDR2 is FQGNSA. The CDR3 is 17 residues long. With 5 bases clipped from V and 6 bases from J, the junction kept 15 bases outside the gene matches. The complete variable domain, with remaining parts taken from reference TRBV7-2 and TRBJ2-3, reads GAGVSQSPSNKVTEKGKDVELRCDPISGHTALYWYRQSLGQGLEFLIYFQGNSAPDKSGLPSDRFSAERTGGSVSTLTIQRTQQEDSAVYLCASSPMVLAGRRDTQYFGPGTRLTVL.

The DNA for the CDR3 is TGTGCCAGCAGAAGACAGGGGGCAACTAATGAAAAACTGTTTTTT. Its translation: CASRRQGATNEKLFF. The genes are TRBV2 and TRBJ1-4, with TRBD1 matching 9 bases. Germline V gene data show CDR1 as SNHLY and CDR2 as FYNNEI. V lost 6 bases to trimming and J lost 0 bases; unmatched junction nucleotides: 2. The CDR3 consists of 15 residues.

In DNA, the CDR3 is TGTGCCAGAAGCTTCAACAAAGGGACAGGCAATGAGCAGTTCTTC. Its translation: CARSFNKGTGNEQFF. The rearrangement joins TRBV5-3 to TRBJ2-1, with 8 bases identical to TRBD1. TRBV5-3 is classed as an ORF, of uncertain function. The junction had 7 bases not matched to a gene; V was cut back by 2 bases and J by 6 bases. The CDR3 extends over 15 amino acids.

The chain links TRBV28 to TRBJ2-3, with 7 bases aligning to TRBD2. The CDR3 runs to 13 residues. With V trimmed by 3 bases and J by 4 bases, 1 base remained unmatched. The germline V gene encodes CDR1 MDHEN and CDR2 SYDVKM. The CDR3 DNA reads TGTGCCAGCAGTTTGACTAGCTCAGATACGCAGTATTTT. Encoded protein: CASSLTSSDTQYF.

The CDR3 bases are TGTGCCAGCAGTGACAGTGGGGGAAGCAATCAGCCCCAGCATTTT. Protein product: CASSDSGGSNQPQHF. V and J are TRBV2 and TRBJ1-5, with a possible D match to TRBD1 (5 bases). CDR1 is SNHLY and CDR2 is FYNNEI in the germline V gene. This CDR3 has 15 residues. Trimming removed 3 bases from V and 1 base from J, with 10 bases in between.

V gene TRBV7-3 combines with J gene TRBJ2-2; 10 positions match TRBD2. CDR1 and CDR2 from the germline V gene are SGHTA and FQGTGA. This CDR3 comprises 15 residues. Trimming cost V 2 bases and J 7 bases; bases outside gene matches: 4. The CDR3, as DNA: TGTGCCAGCAGCTTAGTCGGGACTAGCGACGGGGAGCTGTTTTTT. Translated: CASSLVGTSDGELFF.

Remarks on this clone: This sample includes further DNA sequences coding for the same CDR3. V usage is TRBV6-5 and J usage is TRBJ1-6; possibly TRBD1 for D (5 bases). CDR3 size: 14 residues. V lost 2 bases, J lost 9 bases, and 11 bases lay in between. CDR1 MNHEY and CDR2 SVGAGI come from the germline V gene. In DNA form, the CDR3 reads TGTGCCAGCAGTTACGGGCAGGGAGGTTCACCCCTCCACTTT. It encodes CASSYGQGGSPLHF.

The chain recombines TRBV29-1 with TRBJ2-7, with D hard to call. V gave up 3 bases and J gave up 5 bases, with 11 bases separating them. The CDR3 loop spans 12 amino acids. Germline-derived CDR1 and CDR2 are SQVTM and ANQGSEA. The CDR3 bases are TGCAGCGTTGATTCCGGATCGGACGAGCAGTACTTC. It codes for CSVDSGSDEQYF.